These T cell receptor beta chains were read from a single sample in a study of a mutant IDH1 vaccine in newly diagnosed glioma. Sequencing was performed with immunoSEQ multiplex PCR; in TCRdb, only in-frame clones are kept and a portion is missing. The sample lists about 98,000 clones; 80% to 90% were seen once. This specimen was PBMCs, taken from a glioma patient treated with radiotherapy, temozolomide or both. Receptors originate from a woman aged 45-60 years with glioma. The CDR3 runs from the conserved cysteine through the conserved F or W. D genes are given only for firm matches. Some rows mark clone size as missing; the rest say once, few, many or name a class of expanded clone.

>TRBV5-4|NA|TRBD1|TRBJ2-7
TGTGCCAGCAGCTTCCCTACCGGGACAGCCGCCTACGAGCAGTACTTC
CASSFPTGTAAYEQYF
>TRBV27|NA|TRBD1|TRBJ2-2
TGTGCCAGCAGGGGACAGGGGGCGCTTTCTACCGGGGAGCTGTTTTTT
CASRGQGALSTGELFF
>TRBV11-2|NA|NA|TRBJ2-1
TGTGCCAGCAGCTTATCGTCGGCGGAAGAGCAGTTCTTC
CASSLSSAEEQFF
>TRBV6-6|NA|NA|TRBJ1-4
TGTGCCAGCAGCCAGCCTCCGGGAATCGAAAAACTGTTTTTT
CASSQPPGIEKLFF
>TRBV5-6|NA|NA|TRBJ2-7
TGTGCCAGCAGCACCACAGGGGAGCAGTACTTC
CASSTTGEQYF
>TRBV27|once|NA|TRBJ2-7
TGTGCCAGCAGTTTATGGCAGGAAGGCGAGCAGTACTTC
CASSLWQEGEQYF
>TRBV6-1|NA|TRBD2|TRBJ2-1
TGTGCCAGCAGTGAAATGGGCGGGAGCTCCTACAATGAGCAGTTCTTC
CASSEMGGSSYNEQFF
>TRBV29-1|once|TRBD1|TRBJ2-7
TGCAGCGTTCTCGCCACAGGGGTCCGAGGGGAGCAGTACTTC
CSVLATGVRGEQYF
>TRBV2|NA|NA|TRBJ2-1
TGTGCCAGCAGTTTAAGGGGCTTCTCCTACAATGAGCAGTTCTTC
CASSLRGFSYNEQFF
>TRBV5-1|NA|NA|TRBJ1-6
TGCGCCAGCAGCTTGGCCGGCAGCAATTCACCCCTCCACTTT
CASSLAGSNSPLHF
>TRBV5-8|NA|NA|TRBJ1-2
TGTGCCAGCAGCGCCGGGGGGAGAAACTATGGCTACACCTTC
CASSAGGRNYGYTF
>TRBV6-1|NA|TRBD1|TRBJ1-1
TGTGCCAGCAGTGGCCCCGGGACAGCGGGTGAAGCTTTCTTT
CASSGPGTAGEAFF
>TRBV15|NA|NA|TRBJ2-3
TGTGCCACCAGCAGAGTCGGGAGAACAGATACGCAGTATTTT
CATSRVGRTDTQYF
>TRBV2|once|NA|TRBJ2-3
TGTGCCAGCAGCTGGACAGACAGCACAGATACGCAGTATTTT
CASSWTDSTDTQYF
>TRBV5-4|NA|TRBD1|TRBJ2-2
TGTGCCAGCAGCCAGGACAGGGGTATTAACACCGGGGAGCTGTTTTTT
CASSQDRGINTGELFF
>TRBV19|NA|TRBD1|TRBJ2-5
TGTGCCAGTAGTCCCGGGACAGCCCCGAGGGGAGAGACCCAGTACTTC
CASSPGTAPRGETQYF
>TRBV7-4|NA|NA|TRBJ1-4
TGTGCCAGCAGCCTAGGAGGCAGTGCCTCGTTTAATGAAAAACTGTTTTTT
CASSLGGSASFNEKLFF
>TRBV12-5|NA|TRBD2|TRBJ2-3
TGTGCTAGTGGTTTGTTAACAACTAGCGGGGGCACAGATACGCAGTATTTT
CASGLLTTSGGTDTQYF
>TRBV7-2|NA|NA|TRBJ1-5
TGTGCCAGCAGTACTTTCGGGGGGGCTGGACAGCCCCAGCATTTT
CASSTFGGAGQPQHF
>TRBV19|NA|TRBD1|TRBJ1-4
TGTGCCAGTAGACTGACAGGGCCGAATGAAAAACTGTTTTTT
CASRLTGPNEKLFF
>TRBV12-5|NA|NA|TRBJ1-5
TGTGCTAGTGGTTGGGTTAGCAATCAGCCCCAGCATTTT
CASGWVSNQPQHF
>TRBV30|NA|NA|TRBJ1-2
TGTGCCTGGACCCGGGGGATGAAGGTAAACGGCTACACCTTC
CAWTRGMKVNGYTF
>TRBV30|NA|TRBD2|TRBJ2-7
TGTGCCTGGAGTGTTGGCGGGAGGCCCCACGAGCAGTACTTC
CAWSVGGRPHEQYF
>TRBV10-3|NA|TRBD1|TRBJ1-2
TGTGCCATCAGTGTTGGGACAGGGGGCCGAGGGGACTATGGCTACACCTTC
CAISVGTGGRGDYGYTF
>TRBV12-5|NA|NA|TRBJ2-3
TGTGCTAGTGGATTCCGAGGAGCAGGCACAGATACGCAGTATTTT
CASGFRGAGTDTQYF
>TRBV27|NA|NA|TRBJ1-1
TGTGCCAGCAGTTGGCAGGGGAGAGACACTGAAGCTTTCTTT
CASSWQGRDTEAFF
>TRBV10-1|few|NA|TRBJ1-4
TGCGCCAGCAGTGAGTGGGGGGGTGGAAAACTGTTTTTT
CASSEWGGGKLFF
>TRBV2|NA|TRBD1|TRBJ2-7
TGTGCCAGCAGTGAAGGGACAGGGTTTTCCTACGAGCAGTACTTC
CASSEGTGFSYEQYF
>TRBV5-1|NA|NA|TRBJ2-7
TGCGCCAGCAGCTCAATGGCCTGGGTCAGACGGACGGACTACGAGCAGTACTTC
CASSSMAWVRRTDYEQYF
>TRBV28|NA|TRBD2|TRBJ2-5
TGTGCCAGCAGTTTTAACGGGAGGGTCGGGACCCAGTACTTC
CASSFNGRVGTQYF